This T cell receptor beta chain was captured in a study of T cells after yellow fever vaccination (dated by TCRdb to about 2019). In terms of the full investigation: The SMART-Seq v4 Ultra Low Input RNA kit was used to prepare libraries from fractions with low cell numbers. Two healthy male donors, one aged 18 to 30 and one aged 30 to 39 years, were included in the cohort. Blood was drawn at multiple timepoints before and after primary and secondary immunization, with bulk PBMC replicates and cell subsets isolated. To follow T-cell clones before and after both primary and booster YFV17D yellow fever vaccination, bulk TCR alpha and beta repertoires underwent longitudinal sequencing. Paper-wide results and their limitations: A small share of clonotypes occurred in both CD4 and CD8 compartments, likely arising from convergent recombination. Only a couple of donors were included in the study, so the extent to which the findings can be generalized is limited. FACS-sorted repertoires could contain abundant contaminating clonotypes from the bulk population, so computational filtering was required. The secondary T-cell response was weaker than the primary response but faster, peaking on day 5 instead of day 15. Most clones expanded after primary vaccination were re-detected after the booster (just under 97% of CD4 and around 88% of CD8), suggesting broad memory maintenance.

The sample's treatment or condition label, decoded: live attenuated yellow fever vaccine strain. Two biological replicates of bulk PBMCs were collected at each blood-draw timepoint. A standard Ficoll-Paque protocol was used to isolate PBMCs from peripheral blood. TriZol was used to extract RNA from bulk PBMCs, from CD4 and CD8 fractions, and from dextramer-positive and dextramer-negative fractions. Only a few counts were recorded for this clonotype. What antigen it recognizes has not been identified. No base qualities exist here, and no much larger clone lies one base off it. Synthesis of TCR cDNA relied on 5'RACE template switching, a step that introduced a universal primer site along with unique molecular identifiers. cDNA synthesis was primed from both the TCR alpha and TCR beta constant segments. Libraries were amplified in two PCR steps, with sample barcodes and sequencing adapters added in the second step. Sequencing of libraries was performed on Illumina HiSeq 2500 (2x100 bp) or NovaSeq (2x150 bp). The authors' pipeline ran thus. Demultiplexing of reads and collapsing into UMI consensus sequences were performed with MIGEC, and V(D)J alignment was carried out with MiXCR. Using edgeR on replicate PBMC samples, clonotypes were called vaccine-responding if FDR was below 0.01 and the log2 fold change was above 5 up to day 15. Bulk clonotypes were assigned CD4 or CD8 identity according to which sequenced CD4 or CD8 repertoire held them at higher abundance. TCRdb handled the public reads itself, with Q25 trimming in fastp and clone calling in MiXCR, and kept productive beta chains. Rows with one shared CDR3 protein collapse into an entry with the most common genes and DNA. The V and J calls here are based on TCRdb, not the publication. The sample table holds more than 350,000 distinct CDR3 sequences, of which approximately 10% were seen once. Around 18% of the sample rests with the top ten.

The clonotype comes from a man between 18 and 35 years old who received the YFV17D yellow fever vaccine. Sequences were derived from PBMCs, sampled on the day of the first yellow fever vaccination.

The CDR3 region has the sequence CASSWRGDNEQFF. The DNA sequence is as follows: TGCGCCAGCAGCTGGCGGGGGGACAATGAGCAGTTCTTC. The chain is encoded by TRBV5-1 joined to TRBJ2-1; the junction holds 8 bases that match TRBD2. V loses 3 bases at its end and J loses 5 bases; junction bases beyond the gene matches: 1. Based on the germline V gene, the CDR1 and CDR2 sequences are SGHRS and YFSETQ. Including the terminal cysteine and phenylalanine, the CDR3 comprises 13 residues. CDR3 DNA only is kept here, 39 bases in frame from base 1. Reference TRBV5-1 and TRBJ2-1 genes cover what lies past the CDR3, so the full variable domain is KAGVTQTPRYLIKTRGQQVTLSCSPISGHRSVSWYQQTPGQGLQFLFEYFSETQRNKGNFPGRFSGRQFSNSRSEMNVSTLELGDSALYLCASSWRGDNEQFFGPGTRLTVL.